Below, 30 T cell receptor beta chains from the same sample are listed, as sequenced in a study of T cell repertoires in cytomegalovirus infection. Via MiXCR, TCRdb re-called the reads, giving one row per CDR3 protein. Found here are fewer than 850,000 distinct CDR3 sequences, 25% to 30% of them singletons; the top ten hold around 13%. Which antigens these TCRs recognize remains unknown. The source material was cultured CD8+ T cells from PBMCs, sampled from culture after CMV antigen stimulation. The receptors originated from a human donor in good health (CMV status not recorded). Some clones in this sample may be carry-over from other donors' samples.

V gene TRBV5-1 combines with J gene TRBJ2-7, with 7 bases matching TRBD1. Germline trimming cut 0 bases from V and 0 bases from J; bases unmatched to any gene: 6. This CDR3 has 16 amino acids. Germline CDR1 is SGHRS and CDR2 is YFSETQ. For the CDR3, the DNA is TGCGCCAGCAGCTTGGCTGGGGCAGGGGGCTCCTACGAGCAGTACGTC. Protein: CASSLAGAGGSYEQYV.

This clonotype appeared many times. This chain uses TRBV12-3 or TRBV12-4 with TRBJ2-7; 10 bases agree with TRBD2. The length of the CDR3 is 16 residues. The V segment lost 4 bases and the J segment 2 bases; nucleotides outside the gene matches: 8. CDR3 nucleotide sequence: TGTGCCAGCAGTTCCCCCTGGAGCGGGGGGGCCTACGAGCAGTACTTC. Its protein is CASSSPWSGGAYEQYF.

This clonotype turned up a few times. The V gene is TRBV12-3 or TRBV12-4, the J gene TRBJ1-1; D is possibly TRBD1 (6 bases). This CDR3 comprises 15 residues. V lost 4 bases and J lost 11, with 23 bases in between. The CDR3 loop is CASSSNRARSGGAFF. CDR3 nucleotides: TGTGCCAGCAGTTCAAACAGGGCGAGGAGTGGGGGGGCTTTCTTT.

J is TRBJ2-6 and V is TRBV7-6, with D uncertain. The CDR3 extends over 15 amino acids. V was cut by 5 bases and J by 2 bases, with 10 bases left in between. CDR1 is SGHVS and CDR2 is FNYEAQ in the germline V gene. The CDR3 is CASSEGPAGANVLTF. The DNA of the CDR3 is TGTGCCAGCAGCGAAGGGCCAGCTGGGGCCAACGTCCTGACTTTC. The full variable domain, completed using reference TRBV7-6 and TRBJ2-6, is GAGVSQSPRYKVTKRGQDVALRCDPISGHVSLYWYRQALGQGPEFLTYFNYEAQQDKSGLPNDRFSAERPEGSISTLTIQRTEQRDSAMYRCASSEGPAGANVLTFGAGSRLTVL.

The genes are TRBV19 and TRBJ1-3; D remains unclear. V lost 1 base and J lost 0, with 16 bases in between. CDR1 is LNHDA and CDR2 is SQIVND in the germline V gene (reference sequence). The CDR3 is made up of 18 amino acids. CDR3 region: CASSIGGPGPSSGNTIYF. Written as DNA, the CDR3 is TGTGCCAGTAGTATAGGAGGCCCGGGCCCGAGCTCTGGAAACACCATATATTTT. Combining the CDR3 with reference TRBV19 and TRBJ1-3 gives the whole variable domain DGGITQSPKYLFRKEGQNVTLSCEQNLNHDAMYWYRQDPGQGLRLIYYSQIVNDFQKGDIAEGYSVSREKKESFPLTVTSAQKNPTAFYLCASSIGGPGPSSGNTIYFGEGSWLTVV.

The chain combines TRBV5-1 with TRBJ2-1; 9 nucleotides match TRBD1. The V segment lost 2 bases and the J segment 4 bases; nucleotides outside the gene matches: 7. Germline V gives CDR1 SGHRS, CDR2 YFSETQ. The CDR3 covers 16 residues. The CDR3 protein is CASSLGTGTIYNEQFF. CDR3 coding DNA: TGCGCCAGCAGCTTAGGGACAGGGACCATATACAATGAGCAGTTCTTC. Filled out from reference TRBV5-1 and TRBJ2-1, the complete variable domain reads KAGVTQTPRYLIKTRGQQVTLSCSPISGHRSVSWYQQTPGQGLQFLFEYFSETQRNKGNFPGRFSGRQFSNSRSEMNVSTLELGDSALYLCASSLGTGTIYNEQFFGPGTRLTVL.

V gene TRBV6-1 combines with J gene TRBJ1-5; D not certain. CDR1 is MNHNS and CDR2 is SASEGT in the germline V gene. The V end was cut by 7 bases, the J end by 0 bases, with 7 bases between. This CDR3 comprises 13 residues. CDR3 loop: CASMAYSNQPQHF. The CDR3 coding sequence is TGTGCCAGCATGGCGTATAGCAATCAGCCCCAGCATTTT.

V usage is TRBV10-3 and J usage is TRBJ1-2; D might be TRBD1 (5 bases). Trimming pared 6 bases from V and 2 bases from J, leaving 7 bases between. CDR1 is ENHRY and CDR2 is SYGVKD in the germline V gene. The length of the CDR3 is 12 residues. This chain's CDR3 is CAIRGPNYGYTF. The CDR3 DNA follows: TGTGCCATCAGGGGACCCAACTATGGCTACACCTTC.

V and J are TRBV27 and TRBJ1-5; no reliable D call. The germline V and J ends were trimmed by 0 bases and 7 bases, with 10 bases remaining between them. Germline-derived CDR1 and CDR2 are MNHEY and SMNVEV (reference sequence). The CDR3 is 14 amino acids. The CDR3 protein is CASSLSAVGQPQHF. CDR3 in DNA: TGTGCCAGCAGTTTATCGGCGGTGGGGCAGCCCCAGCATTTT.

The chain employs TRBV7-9 and TRBJ2-1; no firm D call. Germline-derived CDR1 and CDR2 are SEHNR and FQNEAQ (reference sequence). The CDR3 totals 14 residues. Trimming cost V 0 bases and J 3 bases, with 6 bases left between them. This chain's CDR3 is CASSLAQYYNEQFF. CDR3 coding DNA: TGTGCCAGCAGCTTAGCGCAGTACTACAATGAGCAGTTCTTC. Drawing the rest from reference TRBV7-9 and TRBJ2-1, the complete variable domain is DTGVSQNPRHKITKRGQNVTFRCDPISEHNRLYWYRQTLGQGPEFLTYFQNEAQLEKSRLLSDRFSAERPKGSFSTLEIQRTEQGDSAMYLCASSLAQYYNEQFFGPGTRLTVL.

This clonotype turned up a few times. CDR3 nucleotide sequence: TGTGCCAGTTCGGCCCCGGGGGCTGGGAATGAGCAGTTCTTC. Translating gives CASSAPGAGNEQFF. The chain combines TRBV7-9 with TRBJ2-1; D is tentatively TRBD1 or TRBD2 (6 bases each). The CDR3 extends over 14 amino acids. The germline gives CDR1 SEHNR, CDR2 FQNEAQ (reference sequence). Deletions cut 9 bases from V and 7 bases from J, with 19 bases between.

The gene calls are TRBV12-3 or TRBV12-4 and TRBJ2-1, with D unresolved. V lost 6 bases, J lost 9 bases, and 18 bases lay in between. The CDR3 length is 14 residues. As DNA, the CDR3 is TGTGCCAGCAGCTCCGGGTCAGGAGTGAGTGAGCAGTTCTTC. Translation: CASSSGSGVSEQFF.

This sequence joins TRBV10-3 and TRBJ1-5; the D is unclear. From germline, CDR1 is ENHRY and CDR2 SYGVKD. V gave up 2 bases and J gave up 4 bases, with 6 bases separating them. The length of the CDR3 is 13 residues. The CDR3 nucleotides are TGTGCCATCAGTGAGGGCGTAAATCAGCCCCAGCATTTT. It codes for CAISEGVNQPQHF.

This rearrangement joins TRBV6-6 to TRBJ2-5, with no clear D. Trimming shortened V by 10 bases and J by 4 bases, and 10 bases separated the two germline ends. Germline CDR1 is MNHNY and CDR2 is SVGAGI (reference sequence). The CDR3 totals 11 residues. The CDR3 nucleotides are TGTGCCACCCAGAGTCGAGAGACCCAGTACTTC. Protein sequence: CATQSRETQYF.

At least ten counts were recorded for this clonotype. The V and J genes are TRBV7-3 and TRBJ1-1, with D perhaps TRBD1 (5 bases). The germline V gene has CDR1 SGHTA and CDR2 FQGTGA. This CDR3 region has 13 residues. Trimming shortened V by 0 bases and J by 8 bases, and 10 bases separated the two germline ends. The CDR3 DNA sequence: TGTGCCAGCAGCTTAACAGGGGAGGTGGAAGCTTTCTTT. Translating gives CASSLTGEVEAFF.

This clonotype was counted only a few times. The rearrangement links TRBV15 to TRBJ1-4, with TRBD1 matching 7 bases. Germline trimming cut 3 bases from V and 7 bases from J; bases unmatched to any gene: 14. The germline gives CDR1 LNHNV, CDR2 YYDKDF (reference sequence). There are 17 residues in the CDR3. The CDR3 protein is CATSSPTGRDVLEKLFF. CDR3 nucleotide sequence: TGTGCCACCAGCAGTCCGACAGGGCGGGACGTTCTTGAAAAACTGTTTTTT. The entire variable domain, with the rest obtained from reference TRBV15 and TRBJ1-4, is as follows: DAMVIQNPRYQVTQFGKPVTLSCSQTLNHNVMYWYQQKSSQAPKLLFHYYDKDFNNEADTPDNFQSRRPNTSFCFLDIRSPGLGDTAMYLCATSSPTGRDVLEKLFFGSGTQLSVL.

This clonotype was seen more than once but under ten times. V usage is TRBV6-5 and J usage is TRBJ1-4, with 7 bases identical to TRBD1. Unmatched junction bases numbered 9, after V lost 6 bases and J lost 5 bases. The germline gives CDR1 MNHEY, CDR2 SVGAGI. The CDR3 runs to 15 residues. CDR3 coding DNA: TGTGCCAGCAGCCCCTCAGGGGGTGGAAATGAAAAACTGTTTTTT. Amino acid sequence: CASSPSGGGNEKLFF.

The V call is TRBV7-9, the J call TRBJ1-3; 8 positions match TRBD1. Trimming removed 5 bases from V and 2 bases from J; junction bases left unmatched: 11. Germline-derived CDR1 and CDR2 are SEHNR and FQNEAQ (reference sequence). The CDR3 extends over 17 amino acids. CDR3 coding DNA: TGTGCCAGCAGCCCAGCCAGGGGGCGTGGGCCTGGAAACACCATATATTTT. Its protein product is CASSPARGRGPGNTIYF.

This clonotype was seen at least ten times. The genes are TRBV7-8 and TRBJ1-2; 7 nucleotides align to TRBD1. The germline V gene has CDR1 SGHVS and CDR2 FQNEAQ. The CDR3 covers 16 residues. Trimming took 4 bases from V and 2 from J; bases not matched to a gene: 10. The chain's CDR3 is CASSSAPLTGNYGYTF. The CDR3 bases are TGTGCCAGCAGCTCCGCCCCTCTGACAGGGAACTATGGCTACACCTTC. Together with reference TRBV7-8 and TRBJ1-2, the CDR3 gives the full variable domain: GAGVSQSPRYKVAKRGQDVALRCDPISGHVSLFWYQQALGQGPEFLTYFQNEAQLDKSGLPSDRFFAERPEGSVSTLKIQRTQQEDSAVYLCASSSAPLTGNYGYTFGSGTRLTVV.

This clonotype was recorded a few times. The chain employs TRBV27 and TRBJ1-2; D not certain. The germline V and J ends were trimmed by 8 bases and 7 bases, with 26 bases remaining between them. The CDR3 has 16 amino acids. CDR1 is MNHEY and CDR2 is SMNVEV in the germline V gene (reference sequence). The CDR3: CASRSPSTLSVSGYTF. For the CDR3, the DNA is TGTGCCAGCCGGTCACCTTCCACTCTCTCAGTATCTGGCTACACCTTC.

In its sample, this clonotype was seen many times. The V call is TRBV7-2, the J call TRBJ1-6, with D possibly TRBD1 on 6 matching bases. Trimming removed 5 bases at V and 4 bases at J, with 18 bases between. Germline values: CDR1 SGHTA, CDR2 FQGNSA. The CDR3 length is 17 residues. The CDR3 loop is CASSPHRGAKYNSPLHF. CDR3 nucleotides: TGTGCCAGCAGCCCCCACCGGGGGGCGAAATATAATTCACCCCTCCACTTT.

The chain uses TRBV20-1 and TRBJ1-1, with 7 bases identical to TRBD1. Germline CDR1 and CDR2: DFQATT and SNEGSKA (reference sequence). Trimming cost V 1 base and J 6 bases; bases outside gene matches: 8. The CDR3 consists of 14 residues. The CDR3 sequence: CSARGETGLAEAFF. The CDR3 DNA reads TGCAGTGCTAGAGGCGAGACAGGGTTGGCTGAAGCTTTCTTT.

Ten or more counts support this clonotype. Here the CDR3 reads CASSFLGRTEAFF. CDR3 nucleotides: TGTGCCAGCAGTTTTCTGGGGAGGACTGAAGCTTTCTTT. The chain combines TRBV7-2 with TRBJ1-1; D is unclear. V was shortened by 6 bases and J by 5 bases, with 13 bases between the two germline ends. Looked up from germline, CDR1 is SGHTA and CDR2 is FQGNSA. This CDR3 has 13 residues.

This clonotype was counted at least ten times. This chain joins TRBV2 and TRBJ1-1; D possibly corresponds to TRBD1 (5 bases). Germline V gene sequence: CDR1 SNHLY, CDR2 FYNNEI. The CDR3 runs 14 residues. V lost 3 bases and J 4 bases, leaving 12 bases between the germline ends. Here the CDR3 DNA reads TGTGCCAGCAGTGACGGGGGTTTGCGCACTGAAGCTTTCTTT. Amino acid sequence: CASSDGGLRTEAFF.

This chain links TRBV19 with TRBJ1-4; no definite D call. Germline V CDR1 and CDR2: LNHDA, SQIVND (reference sequence). This CDR3 has 15 residues. V lost 3 bases and J lost 8, with 16 bases in between. CDR3 in DNA: TGTGCCAGTAGTATCTGGTTGAGCCCAGCGGAAAAACTGTTTTTT. This encodes CASSIWLSPAEKLFF.

This clonotype has just a few counts. CDR3 sequence (DNA): TGTGCCAGCAGTTTATCCTGGGACACTGAAGCTTTCTTT. Protein: CASSLSWDTEAFF. The V gene is TRBV27, the J gene TRBJ1-1; no clear D gene. Germline V gene lookup returns CDR1 MNHEY and CDR2 SMNVEV (reference sequence). V lost 0 bases and J 3 bases, leaving 5 bases between the germline ends. The CDR3 is made up of 13 amino acids.

Only one count was recorded for this clonotype. CDR3 in amino acids: CASRTGTEEFF. The CDR3 region has the DNA TGTGCCAGCAGGACCGGGACAGAGGAGTTCTTC. The genes are TRBV6-5 and TRBJ2-1, with TRBD1 matching 7 bases. Germline-derived CDR1 and CDR2 are MNHEY and SVGAGI. V was clipped by 6 bases and J by 14 bases; unmatched bases: 7. The CDR3 runs 11 residues.

This clonotype was counted many times. The genes are TRBV7-9 and TRBJ1-2; D remains unclear. In germline, CDR1 is SEHNR, CDR2 FQNEAQ (reference sequence). The CDR3 is 16 amino acids. V was shortened by 1 base and J by 8 bases, with 20 bases between the two germline ends. CDR3 protein: CASSLVALRQAGGYTF. The CDR3 DNA reads as TGTGCCAGCAGCTTAGTAGCTCTGCGGCAAGCGGGAGGCTACACCTTC.

This clonotype has only a few counts. In DNA, the CDR3 is TGTGCCAGCGGCGGTAGGGGAAGAGATACGCAGTATTTT. It codes for CASGGRGRDTQYF. J is TRBJ2-3 and V is TRBV7-9, with D perhaps TRBD1 (5 bases). Per the germline V gene, CDR1 is SEHNR and CDR2 is FQNEAQ (reference sequence). The CDR3 covers 13 residues. Trimming cost V 8 bases and J 5 bases, with 14 bases left between them.

In its sample, this clonotype was seen a few times. This chain links TRBV7-9 with TRBJ2-2; weak D call: TRBD2 (5 bases). The CDR3 is 18 residues long. Germline CDR1 is SEHNR and CDR2 is FQNEAQ (reference sequence). The V end was cut by 5 bases, the J end by 0 bases, with 19 bases between. The CDR3 nucleotides are TGTGCCAGCAGCCCCCGGGAAGGGAGCCGCTCGAACACCGGGGAGCTGTTTTTT. This translates into CASSPREGSRSNTGELFF.